This passage covers 27 T cell receptor beta chains from one sample sequenced in a study of monozygotic twins with cystic fibrosis. Profiled with immunoSEQ multiplex PCR; TCRdb holds only in-frame clones, not every one. Counted here are about 36,000 clones, approximately 80% occurring once; the ten biggest clones make up 1.5% to 2%. Input material: blood. The receptors here all came from a girl aged 2 to 10 with cystic fibrosis.

The CDR3 DNA reads as TGTGCCAGCAGTGAAGGGACAGGGGGCGCAGAGACCCAGTACTTC. It is translated as CASSEGTGGAETQYF. The V call is TRBV6-1, the J call TRBJ2-5; TRBD1 agrees at 11 bases. Germline CDR1 reads MNHNS; CDR2 reads SASEGT. The CDR3 loop spans 15 amino acids. Unmatched junction bases numbered 2, after V lost 1 base and J lost 4 bases.

The chain links TRBV2 to TRBJ1-5; TRBD1 might be the D (5 bases). Per the germline V gene, CDR1 is SNHLY and CDR2 is FYNNEI. Trimming removed 6 bases at V and 7 bases at J, with 13 bases between. The CDR3 loop spans 13 amino acids. The CDR3 protein is CASRGDQGQPQHF. The CDR3 bases are TGTGCCAGCAGGGGGGACCAGGGCCAGCCCCAGCATTTT.

The J gene is TRBJ2-1, the V gene TRBV6-5; D not certain. This CDR3 contains 13 residues. V lost 5 bases, J lost 6 bases, and 11 bases lay in between. In germline, CDR1 is MNHEY, CDR2 SVGAGI. The CDR3 reads CASSQITVNEQFF. CDR3 in DNA: TGTGCCAGCAGTCAAATAACAGTCAATGAGCAGTTCTTC.

The chain combines TRBV4-2 with TRBJ1-4; D not resolved. V was cut by 6 bases and J by 7 bases, with 15 bases left in between. The CDR3 contains 14 residues. Germline loops: CDR1 LGHNA, CDR2 YNFKEQ. The CDR3: CASSGPQRVEKLFF. The CDR3 DNA reads as TGTGCCAGCAGTGGGCCCCAAAGGGTTGAAAAACTGTTTTTT.

This chain links TRBV30 with TRBJ1-6; tentative D call: TRBD1 (5 bases). This CDR3 has 10 amino acids. The germline V gene has CDR1 GTSNPN and CDR2 SVGIG (reference sequence). The V end lost 6 bases, the J end lost 14 bases, and 11 bases lay between the germline ends. As DNA, the CDR3 is TGTGCCTGCGGGGGTGGGGCCCTCCACTTT. Protein: CACGGGALHF.

The J gene is TRBJ2-1, the V gene TRBV4-2; TRBD2 aligns across 10 bases. The germline V gene has CDR1 LGHNA and CDR2 YNFKEQ. The CDR3 contains 19 residues. V lost 2 bases to trimming and J lost 3 bases; unmatched junction nucleotides: 13. The CDR3 nucleotides read TGTGCCAGCAGCCAACTTCTCCCGGGGTCTAGCGGGGGCTACAATGAGCAGTTCTTC. It is translated as CASSQLLPGSSGGYNEQFF.

This chain connects TRBV18 to TRBJ1-5; no definite D call. The germline V and J ends were trimmed by 3 bases and 5 bases, with 8 bases remaining between them. Germline V gives CDR1 KGHSH, CDR2 LQKENI. The CDR3 length is 13 residues. CDR3 nucleotides: TGTGCCAGCTCACCTCCTCAGGATCAGCCCCAGCATTTT. Translating gives CASSPPQDQPQHF.

The chain links TRBV5-1 to TRBJ2-3, with D uncertain. The V and J ends lost 2 bases and 0 bases respectively, with 4 bases between them. CDR1 SGHRS and CDR2 YFSETQ come from the germline V gene. This CDR3 spans 13 amino acids. The CDR3 spells CASSLASTDTQYF. The DNA of the CDR3 is TGCGCCAGCAGCTTAGCGAGCACAGATACGCAGTATTTT.

The chain's CDR3 is CATKGGQPRAEAFF. The DNA of the CDR3 is TGTGCCACCAAAGGAGGGCAACCAAGGGCTGAAGCTTTCTTT. V usage is TRBV6-4 and J usage is TRBJ1-1; the D is unclear. V lost 10 bases, J lost 6 bases, and 21 bases lay in between. The germline gives CDR1 MRHNA, CDR2 SNTAGT. The CDR3 sequence is 14 residues long.

The chain has TRBV5-1 and TRBJ2-3; D gene uncertain. The CDR3 has 16 amino acids. CDR1 and CDR2 from the germline V gene are SGHRS and YFSETQ. V lost 4 bases to trimming and J lost 0 bases, with 15 bases between them. CDR3 in DNA: TGCGCCAGCAGCATCCCATCGACCGGGAGCACAGATACGCAGTATTTT. It translates to CASSIPSTGSTDTQYF.

This chain links TRBV6-6 with TRBJ2-1; TRBD2 matches 7 bases. Trimming at V came to 0 bases and at J to 9 bases, leaving 5 bases not matched to a gene. Germline CDR1 is MNHNY and CDR2 is SVGAGI (reference sequence). CDR3 size: 14 residues. Here the CDR3 DNA reads TGTGCCAGCAGTTACTCGAATGGCGGGGGTGAGCAGTTCTTC. Translation gives CASSYSNGGGEQFF.

This clone was seen once. This sequence joins TRBV30 and TRBJ1-1; 9 nucleotides line up with TRBD1. The V and J ends lost 5 bases and 6 bases, in that order; junction bases with no gene match: 4. CDR1 and CDR2 (germline): GTSNPN, SVGIG (reference sequence). The CDR3 is 12 residues long. DNA for the CDR3: TGTGCCTGGGACAGGGGGGTTTCTGAAGCTTTCTTT. This encodes CAWDRGVSEAFF.

The chain has TRBV4-2 and TRBJ2-7, with 11 bases lining up with TRBD2. V lost 1 base and J lost 2; bases outside the gene matches: 10. Germline CDR1 and CDR2: LGHNA and YNFKEQ. The CDR3 contains 18 residues. The CDR3 bases are TGTGCCAGCAGCCAAGCGATCGGGACTAGCGGCGCCCCCTACGAGCAGTACTTC. Its translation is CASSQAIGTSGAPYEQYF.

This chain joins TRBV9 and TRBJ2-7; D ambiguous. This CDR3 region has 13 residues. Trimming took 3 bases from V and 3 from J, leaving 10 bases between them. The germline CDR1 and CDR2 sequences are SGDLS and YYNGEE. This CDR3 is CASSAQTGYEQYF. CDR3 in DNA: TGTGCCAGCAGCGCACAGACTGGCTACGAGCAGTACTTC.

The chain joins TRBV5-4 to TRBJ2-5; TRBD2 matches at 8 bases. V trimming: 2 bases; J trimming: 0 bases; junction bases outside the gene matches: 0. The CDR3 spans 14 residues. The germline V gene has CDR1 SGHNT and CDR2 YYREEE (reference sequence). The CDR3 reads CASSLAGDQETQYF. The DNA of the CDR3 is TGTGCCAGCAGCTTAGCGGGGGACCAAGAGACCCAGTACTTC.

This rearrangement joins TRBV5-1 to TRBJ2-7; TRBD1 matches at 8 bases. Trimming took 4 bases from V and 2 from J; bases not matched to a gene: 8. The germline V gene has CDR1 SGHRS and CDR2 YFSETQ. The CDR3 is 15 amino acids. CDR3 region: CASSRDRPLTYEQYF. CDR3 nucleotide sequence: TGCGCCAGCAGCCGGGACAGGCCGCTAACCTACGAGCAGTACTTC. The variable domain in full, with the rest retrieved from reference TRBV5-1 and TRBJ2-7, is KAGVTQTPRYLIKTRGQQVTLSCSPISGHRSVSWYQQTPGQGLQFLFEYFSETQRNKGNFPGRFSGRQFSNSRSEMNVSTLELGDSALYLCASSRDRPLTYEQYFGPGTRLTVT.

This clone showed up just once. This rearrangement joins TRBV29-1 to TRBJ2-3, with 7 nucleotides matching TRBD2. The CDR3 is 14 amino acids. Germline V CDR1 and CDR2: SQVTM, ANQGSEA. CDR3 protein: CSTLGAGRTDTQYF. CDR3 sequence (DNA): TGCAGTACTCTCGGAGCGGGGAGGACAGATACGCAGTATTTT.

This clone was seen only once. V gene TRBV4-3 combines with J gene TRBJ2-1; D could derive from TRBD1 or TRBD2 (6 bases each). Germline-derived CDR1 and CDR2 are LGHNA and YSLEER. This CDR3 has 16 residues. Trimming cost V 2 bases and J 6 bases, with 17 bases left between them. The CDR3 loop reads CASSQPQSSGANEQFF. Written as DNA, the CDR3 is TGCGCCAGCAGCCAACCCCAAAGCTCGGGGGCCAATGAGCAGTTCTTC.

This rearrangement joins TRBV20-1 to TRBJ2-1; D remains unclear. The CDR3 runs 10 residues. Germline V gene data show CDR1 as DFQATT and CDR2 as SNEGSKA (reference sequence). V was pared by 6 bases and J by 8 bases, with 8 bases between. The CDR3 DNA follows: TGCAGTGCAGAGATTGATGAGCAGTTCTTC. Amino acid sequence: CSAEIDEQFF.

This clone was observed a single time. The chain carries TRBV5-1 and TRBJ2-3, with 10 bases aligning to TRBD2. The CDR3 is 14 residues long. Germline values: CDR1 SGHRS, CDR2 YFSETQ. Trimming took 9 bases from V and 5 from J; bases not matched to a gene: 9. The CDR3 loop is CANSAGGLGDTQYF. CDR3 in DNA: TGCGCCAACTCAGCGGGGGGGCTGGGAGATACGCAGTATTTT.

This clone was counted between two and nine times. The chain employs TRBV11-2 and TRBJ1-1; D remains unclear. Trimming removed 5 bases from V and 0 bases from J, with 4 bases in between. CDR3 length: 12 residues. Germline V CDR1 and CDR2: SGHAT, FQNNGV. The DNA for the CDR3 is TGTGCCAGCAGCAGACTGAACACTGAAGCTTTCTTT. Protein product: CASSRLNTEAFF.

The rearrangement links TRBV7-3 to TRBJ2-7; the D is unclear. V shed 0 bases and J shed 6 bases, with 15 bases lying between them. Per the germline V gene, CDR1 is SGHTA and CDR2 is FQGTGA. This CDR3 is 15 amino acids long. The CDR3 bases are TGTGCCAGCAGCTTAACGGGCGTCGGATTGGCCGAGCAGTACTTC. Its translation: CASSLTGVGLAEQYF. Combining the CDR3 with reference TRBV7-3 and TRBJ2-7 gives the whole variable domain GAGVSQTPSNKVTEKGKYVELRCDPISGHTALYWYRQSLGQGPEFLIYFQGTGAADDSGLPNDRFFAVRPEGSVSTLKIQRTERGDSAVYLCASSLTGVGLAEQYFGPGTRLTVT.

This chain links TRBV4-1 with TRBJ2-3; tentatively, D is TRBD2 (5 bases). Germline V CDR1 and CDR2: MGHRA, YSYEKL. V lost 1 base and J lost 2, with 10 bases in between. This CDR3 is 15 amino acids long. CDR3 in DNA: TGCGCCAGCAGCCAAGTGGGGAGTGCCACAGATACGCAGTATTTT. Encoded protein: CASSQVGSATDTQYF.

J is TRBJ1-6 and V is TRBV2; 8 positions match TRBD1. This CDR3 comprises 15 residues. Germline-derived CDR1 and CDR2 are SNHLY and FYNNEI. The junction had 6 bases not matched to a gene; V was cut back by 5 bases and J by 6 bases. As DNA, the CDR3 is TGTGCCAGCAGTACCCGGGACAGGCCTAATTCACCCCTCCACTTT. This gives the protein CASSTRDRPNSPLHF.

V gene TRBV6-6 combines with J gene TRBJ1-6, with a tentative D call TRBD1 (5 bases). The V gene lost 2 bases and the J gene lost 8 bases, with 16 bases spanning the gap. The CDR3 totals 16 residues. From germline, CDR1 is MNHNY and CDR2 SVGAGI (reference sequence). CDR3 sequence: CASSYPEKGWDSPLHF. The CDR3 DNA sequence: TGTGCCAGCAGTTACCCCGAGAAGGGGTGGGATTCACCCCTCCACTTT.

The V and J genes are TRBV5-1 and TRBJ2-5, with TRBD2 identical over 8 bases. The CDR3 contains 13 residues. V shed 3 bases, J shed 5 bases, and the junction held 3 bases outside the gene matches. In germline, CDR1 is SGHRS, CDR2 YFSETQ. Here the CDR3 reads CASSSGGAETQYF. CDR3 DNA sequence: TGCGCCAGCAGCTCCGGGGGGGCGGAGACCCAGTACTTC.

This chain joins TRBV19 and TRBJ2-7; D possibly matches TRBD1 or TRBD2 (5 bases each). In germline, CDR1 is LNHDA, CDR2 SQIVND (reference sequence). The CDR3 runs 14 residues. The V end lost 4 bases, the J end lost 2 bases, and 12 bases lay between the germline ends. Here the CDR3 DNA reads TGTGCCAGTAGTACTCGGACGGGACCCTACGAGCAGTACTTC. It is translated as CASSTRTGPYEQYF.